Listed below are T cell receptor beta chains from one sample, sequenced in a study of T cells in Graves' hyperthyroidism and ophthalmopathy. A single record per CDR3 protein comes from TCRdb applying MiXCR to the multiplex PCR reads. The sample comprises approximately 740,000 distinct CDR3 sequences, about 15% of which are singletons, and 10% rests with the top ten. Sequences were obtained from blood. The receptors come from a woman aged 18-29 years with Graves' hyperthyroidism. Each CDR3 is given with its conserved first and last residue. Each record gives: J gene, clone size, D gene, V gene, CDR3 protein, CDR3 DNA. D genes are given only for firm matches. Size is stated for part of the rows, as once, few or many counts, or as a class when the clone is expanded.

J gene: TRBJ1-1
clone size: many
D gene: TRBD1
V gene: TRBV7-3
CDR3 protein: CASSLIGGGSTEAFF
CDR3 DNA: TGTGCCAGCAGCTTAATTGGAGGGGGCAGCACTGAAGCTTTCTTT

J gene: TRBJ2-1
clone size: NA
D gene: NA
V gene: TRBV28
CDR3 protein: CASSSAQGGVGDEQFF
CDR3 DNA: TGTGCCAGCAGTTCGGCCCAGGGGGGCGTTGGGGATGAGCAGTTCTTC

J gene: TRBJ1-1
clone size: many
D gene: TRBD1
V gene: TRBV20-1
CDR3 protein: CSASLDRGDTEAFF
CDR3 DNA: TGCAGTGCTAGCCTAGACAGGGGGGACACTGAAGCTTTCTTT

J gene: TRBJ2-4
clone size: few
D gene: TRBD2
V gene: TRBV30
CDR3 protein: CAWRASGKNIQYF
CDR3 DNA: TGTGCCTGGAGGGCTAGCGGCAAAAACATTCAGTACTTC

J gene: TRBJ1-4
clone size: NA
D gene: NA
V gene: TRBV3-1
CDR3 protein: CASSQARGSGEKLFF
CDR3 DNA: TGTGCCAGCAGCCAAGCGAGGGGGTCGGGTGAAAAACTGTTTTTT

J gene: TRBJ2-1
clone size: NA
D gene: NA
V gene: TRBV4-2
CDR3 protein: CASSHLGPGPRAGLHNEQFF
CDR3 DNA: TGTGCCAGCAGCCACCTAGGGCCCGGGCCCCGGGCGGGACTTCACAATGAGCAGTTCTTC

J gene: TRBJ1-6
clone size: many
D gene: NA
V gene: TRBV18
CDR3 protein: CASSQDIHNSPLHF
CDR3 DNA: TGTGCCAGCTCACAAGACATTCACAATTCACCCCTCCACTTT

J gene: TRBJ2-7
clone size: many
D gene: TRBD1
V gene: TRBV18
CDR3 protein: CASSPTGNFYEQYF
CDR3 DNA: TGTGCCAGCTCACCGACAGGGAACTTCTACGAGCAGTACTTC

J gene: TRBJ2-5
clone size: many
D gene: NA
V gene: TRBV20-1
CDR3 protein: CSAKAGAETQYF
CDR3 DNA: TGCAGTGCAAAAGCAGGGGCCGAGACCCAGTACTTC

J gene: TRBJ2-7
clone size: few
D gene: TRBD2
V gene: TRBV20-1
CDR3 protein: CSARGGAEGSYEQYF
CDR3 DNA: TGCAGTGCTAGGGGAGGGGCGGAGGGCTCCTACGAGCAGTACTTC

J gene: TRBJ2-5
clone size: few
D gene: NA
V gene: TRBV7-9
CDR3 protein: CASSFWATQETQYF
CDR3 DNA: TGTGCCAGCAGCTTCTGGGCAACTCAAGAGACCCAGTACTTC

J gene: TRBJ2-3
clone size: few
D gene: NA
V gene: TRBV2
CDR3 protein: CASSEIRDSVGDTQYF
CDR3 DNA: TGTGCCAGCAGTGAAATCCGGGACTCCGTCGGAGATACGCAGTATTTT

J gene: TRBJ2-5
clone size: many
D gene: NA
V gene: TRBV5-1
CDR3 protein: CASSLQVDQETQYF
CDR3 DNA: TGCGCCAGCAGCTTACAGGTCGATCAAGAGACCCAGTACTTC

J gene: TRBJ2-2
clone size: NA
D gene: NA
V gene: TRBV29-1
CDR3 protein: CSVLGGNTGELFF
CDR3 DNA: TGCAGCGTTCTGGGGGGGAACACCGGGGAGCTGTTTTTT

J gene: TRBJ2-2
clone size: NA
D gene: TRBD1
V gene: TRBV27
CDR3 protein: CASRDLRAGGTGELFF
CDR3 DNA: TGTGCCAGCAGAGATCTGAGGGCAGGGGGCACCGGGGAGCTGTTTTTT

J gene: TRBJ1-1
clone size: NA
D gene: NA
V gene: TRBV6-1
CDR3 protein: CASSEPADRRNTEAFF
CDR3 DNA: TGTGCCAGCAGTGAACCGGCGGACAGACGGAACACTGAAGCTTTCTTT

J gene: TRBJ1-3
clone size: many
D gene: NA
V gene: TRBV12-3/TRBV12-4
CDR3 protein: CASNQGILSGNTIYF
CDR3 DNA: TGTGCCAGCAACCAGGGGATACTCTCTGGAAACACCATATATTTT

J gene: TRBJ1-2
clone size: few
D gene: TRBD1
V gene: TRBV5-8
CDR3 protein: CASSFWRQGDGYTF
CDR3 DNA: TGTGCCAGCAGCTTCTGGCGACAGGGGGATGGCTACACCTTC

J gene: TRBJ2-2
clone size: few
D gene: NA
V gene: TRBV15
CDR3 protein: CATSRDITGGELFF
CDR3 DNA: TGTGCCACCAGCAGAGATATTACGGGCGGGGAGCTGTTTTTT

J gene: TRBJ2-7
clone size: many
D gene: TRBD2
V gene: TRBV2
CDR3 protein: CASSEALLLAGNSYEQYF
CDR3 DNA: TGTGCCAGCAGTGAAGCACTACTCTTAGCGGGGAACTCCTACGAGCAGTACTTC

J gene: TRBJ1-2
clone size: many
D gene: NA
V gene: TRBV10-3
CDR3 protein: CAISGGVEGYTF
CDR3 DNA: TGTGCCATCAGCGGGGGAGTCGAAGGCTACACCTTC

J gene: TRBJ2-7
clone size: many
D gene: NA
V gene: TRBV2
CDR3 protein: CASSERGYSYEQYF
CDR3 DNA: TGTGCCAGCAGTGAACGAGGTTACTCCTACGAGCAGTACTTC

J gene: TRBJ1-1
clone size: many
D gene: NA
V gene: TRBV3-1
CDR3 protein: CASSQDRWNTEAFF
CDR3 DNA: TGTGCCAGCAGCCAAGACAGGTGGAACACTGAAGCTTTCTTT

J gene: TRBJ2-1
clone size: NA
D gene: TRBD1
V gene: TRBV6-4
CDR3 protein: CASSEVGQGNNEQFF
CDR3 DNA: TGTGCCAGCAGTGAGGTGGGACAGGGGAACAATGAGCAGTTCTTC

J gene: TRBJ2-2
clone size: NA
D gene: NA
V gene: TRBV9
CDR3 protein: CASSAHLVGELFF
CDR3 DNA: TGTGCCAGCAGCGCCCATCTCGTCGGGGAGCTGTTTTTT

J gene: TRBJ2-3
clone size: many
D gene: NA
V gene: TRBV27
CDR3 protein: CASSLSNRASTDTQYF
CDR3 DNA: TGTGCCAGCAGTTTATCGAACAGGGCTAGCACAGATACGCAGTATTTT

J gene: TRBJ2-3
clone size: many
D gene: TRBD2
V gene: TRBV7-2
CDR3 protein: CASSPLAGADTQYF
CDR3 DNA: TGTGCCAGCAGCCCTCTAGCGGGTGCAGATACGCAGTATTTT

J gene: TRBJ2-3
clone size: NA
D gene: NA
V gene: TRBV25-1
CDR3 protein: CASSEPSHGGTSTDTQYF
CDR3 DNA: TGTGCCAGCAGTGAACCATCGCACGGGGGTACAAGCACAGATACGCAGTATTTT

J gene: TRBJ2-7
clone size: many
D gene: NA
V gene: TRBV7-9
CDR3 protein: CASSLRDGGYEQYF
CDR3 DNA: TGTGCCAGCAGCCTCCGGGACGGAGGCTACGAGCAGTACTTC

J gene: TRBJ1-2
clone size: many
D gene: NA
V gene: TRBV13
CDR3 protein: CASSLWLESSGYTF
CDR3 DNA: TGTGCCAGCAGCTTATGGCTCGAGAGTAGTGGCTACACCTTC

J gene: TRBJ2-7
clone size: few
D gene: NA
V gene: TRBV2
CDR3 protein: CASSEDGRLQGEQYF
CDR3 DNA: TGTGCCAGCAGTGAGGACGGACGCTTACAGGGCGAGCAGTACTTC